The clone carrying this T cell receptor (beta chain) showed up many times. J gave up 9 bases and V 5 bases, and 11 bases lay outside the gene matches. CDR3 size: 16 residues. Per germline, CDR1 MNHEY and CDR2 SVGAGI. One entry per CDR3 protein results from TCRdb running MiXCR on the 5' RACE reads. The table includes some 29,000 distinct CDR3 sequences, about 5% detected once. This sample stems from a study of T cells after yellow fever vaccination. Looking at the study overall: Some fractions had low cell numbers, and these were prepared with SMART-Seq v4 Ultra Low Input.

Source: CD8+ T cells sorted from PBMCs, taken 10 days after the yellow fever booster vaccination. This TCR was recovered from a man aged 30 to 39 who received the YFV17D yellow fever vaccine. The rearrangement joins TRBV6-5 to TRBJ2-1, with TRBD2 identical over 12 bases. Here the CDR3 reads CASSPTSGSLLGEQFF. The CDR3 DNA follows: TGTGCCAGCAGTCCGACTAGCGGGAGTCTTTTAGGTGAGCAGTTCTTC.